Listed below are T cell receptor beta chains from one sample, sequenced in a study of CD8+ T cells in alopecia areata. Sequencing was performed with immunoSEQ multiplex PCR; in TCRdb, only in-frame clones are kept and a portion is missing. This sample has over 150,000 clones, with approximately 60% found just once. The input for sequencing was CD4+ T cells sorted from blood, taken at week 24, from a patient treated with tofacitinib. These receptors came from a human donor with alopecia areata. The CDR3 runs from the conserved cysteine through the conserved F or W. D genes are given only for firm matches. Clone sizes are given selectively: once, few, many, or a class where the clone is expanded.

J gene	clone size	V gene	D gene	CDR3 protein	CDR3 DNA
TRBJ2-3	few	TRBV29-1	-	CSAKGVSTDTQYF	TGCAGCGCTAAGGGGGTTAGCACAGATACGCAGTATTTT
TRBJ2-7	-	TRBV25-1	-	CASSRAGYEQYF	TGTGCCAGCAGTAGGGCGGGCTACGAGCAGTACTTC
TRBJ1-6	-	TRBV2	TRBD1	CASCQLTGADSPLHF	TGTGCCAGCTGTCAGCTGACAGGGGCGGATTCACCCCTCCACTTT
TRBJ2-5	few	TRBV10-3	-	CAISEPRETQYF	TGTGCCATCAGTGAGCCCAGAGAGACCCAGTACTTC
TRBJ2-3	-	TRBV29-1	TRBD1	CSVAPGTGSTDTQYF	TGCAGCGTTGCACCGGGGACAGGGAGCACAGATACGCAGTATTTT
TRBJ2-5	-	TRBV1	-	CTSSRGAVRRETQYF	TGCACCAGCAGCCGGGGAGCCGTTCGTCGGGAGACCCAGTACTTC
TRBJ2-6	-	TRBV4-1	-	CASSQDSEASGANVLTF	TGCGCCAGCAGCCAAGATTCAGAAGCCTCTGGGGCCAACGTCCTGACTTTC
TRBJ1-2	-	TRBV30	TRBD1	CAWSVRGGFYGYTF	TGTGCCTGGAGTGTTCGAGGGGGCTTCTATGGCTACACCTTC
TRBJ2-2	-	TRBV5-6	-	CASSFFAVGELFF	TGTGCCAGCAGCTTTTTTGCTGTCGGGGAGCTGTTTTTT
TRBJ1-2	-	TRBV5-1	-	CASSFGNNYGYTF	TGCGCCAGCAGCTTTGGAAATAACTATGGCTACACCTTC
TRBJ1-2	few	TRBV14	-	CASTRNRQDSLYGYTF	TGTGCCAGCACCCGAAACCGACAGGACTCCCTCTATGGCTACACCTTC
TRBJ2-5	-	TRBV30	TRBD1	CAWSDRGRRSAQYF	TGTGCCTGGAGCGACAGGGGCCGGCGGTCGGCCCAGTACTTC
TRBJ1-1	-	TRBV28	-	CASSPYGEAFF	TGTGCCAGCAGTCCTTATGGAGAAGCTTTCTTT
TRBJ1-6	-	TRBV9	-	CASSVEGGNSPLHF	TGTGCCAGCAGCGTAGAGGGGGGTAATTCACCCCTCCACTTT